The 8 T cell receptor beta chains presented below share a single source sample, sequenced in a study of cytomegalovirus exposure and HLA in healthy donors. PCR involved 60 Vbeta and 13 Jbeta primers. The assay was immunoSEQ multiplex PCR, and TCRdb's table has in-frame clones only and misses some. There are roughly 140,000 clones in the sample; around 75% occur only once, and 3.5% lies in the top ten. Sequences were obtained from PBMCs. The receptor source for this set is a human donor in good health.

As DNA, the CDR3 is TGTGCCAGCAGTTCCCTCGGACAGGGCCCTATCAATGAGCAGTTCTTC. The encoded protein is CASSSLGQGPINEQFF. V usage is TRBV6-6 and J usage is TRBJ2-1; 8 nucleotides align to TRBD1. The CDR3 sequence is 16 residues long. With V trimmed by 4 bases and J by 6 bases, 11 bases remained unmatched. Germline CDR1 MNHNY, CDR2 SVGAGI (reference sequence).

This clone was counted only a few times. The J gene is TRBJ1-1, the V gene TRBV7-9; D unresolved. Germline V gene data show CDR1 as SEHNR and CDR2 as FQNEAQ (reference sequence). The V gene lost 5 bases and the J gene lost 0 bases, with 7 bases spanning the gap. The CDR3 loop spans 13 amino acids. CDR3 nucleotide sequence: TGTGCCAGCAGCGTACAGATGAACACTGAAGCTTTCTTT. This sequence encodes CASSVQMNTEAFF.

The chain is built from TRBV10-3 and TRBJ2-2, with 8 bases identical to TRBD1. V was pared by 2 bases and J by 4 bases, with 6 bases of the junction left unmatched. Germline values: CDR1 ENHRY, CDR2 SYGVKD. The CDR3 contains 16 residues. CDR3 sequence reads: CAISEEQGAATGELFF. Here the CDR3 DNA reads TGTGCCATCAGTGAGGAGCAGGGGGCGGCCACCGGGGAGCTGTTTTTT.

This sequence joins TRBV30 and TRBJ2-1; 8 bases map to TRBD2. The CDR3 is 14 amino acids. J was trimmed by 6 bases and V by 5 bases; bases with no gene match: 9. Germline assignment: CDR1 GTSNPN and CDR2 SVGIG (reference sequence). CDR3 in amino acids: CAWAGGGGPNEQFF. The CDR3 nucleotides read TGTGCCTGGGCGGGAGGCGGGGGGCCCAATGAGCAGTTCTTC.

The chain joins TRBV6-5 to TRBJ1-4, with D possibly TRBD1 on 5 matching bases. The CDR3 spans 14 residues. Germline V gene sequence: CDR1 MNHEY, CDR2 SVGAGI. The V end lost 5 bases, the J end lost 7 bases, and 14 bases lay between the germline ends. The CDR3 reads CASSLLGRGEKLFF. The CDR3 nucleotides read TGTGCCAGCAGTCTCCTCGGGAGGGGTGAAAAACTGTTTTTT.

The sample holds one count of this clone. The chain employs TRBV15 and TRBJ1-5; D is possibly TRBD1 (5 bases). Germline V gene data show CDR1 as LNHNV and CDR2 as YYDKDF (reference sequence). V dropped 7 bases and J dropped 2 bases, with 18 bases sitting between them. The CDR3 has 16 amino acids. As DNA, the CDR3 is TGTGCCACCACCCACACCGGGAGGGGACGCAATCAGCCCCAGCATTTT. This sequence encodes CATTHTGRGRNQPQHF.

This clone was observed once. The chain joins TRBV27 to TRBJ2-1; TRBD1 might be the D (5 bases). The germline V gene has CDR1 MNHEY and CDR2 SMNVEV (reference sequence). V lost 7 bases, J lost 4 bases, and 11 bases lay in between. This CDR3 contains 13 residues. The DNA of the CDR3 is TGTGCCAGCACATCGGACATTTACAATGAGCAGTTCTTC. It codes for CASTSDIYNEQFF.

V usage is TRBV18 and J usage is TRBJ2-7, with 7 bases that match TRBD2. CDR3 length: 16 amino acids. CDR1 and CDR2 from the germline V gene are KGHSH and LQKENI. V trimming: 3 bases; J trimming: 0 bases; junction bases outside the gene matches: 8. For the CDR3, the DNA is TGTGCCAGCTCACCTAGGGCTAGCGGAAGCTCCTACGAGCAGTACTTC. Amino acid sequence: CASSPRASGSSYEQYF.